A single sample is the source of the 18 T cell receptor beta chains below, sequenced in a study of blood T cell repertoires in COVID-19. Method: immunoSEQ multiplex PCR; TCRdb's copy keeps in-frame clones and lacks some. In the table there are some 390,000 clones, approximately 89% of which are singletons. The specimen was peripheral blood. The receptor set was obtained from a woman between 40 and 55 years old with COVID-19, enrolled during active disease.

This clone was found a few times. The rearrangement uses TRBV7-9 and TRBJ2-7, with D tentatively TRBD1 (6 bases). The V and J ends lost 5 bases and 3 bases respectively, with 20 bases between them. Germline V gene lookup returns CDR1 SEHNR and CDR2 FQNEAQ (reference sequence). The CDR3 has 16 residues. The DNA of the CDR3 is TGTGCCAGCAGCCCCCTAAGGGGGACAAGAAGCTACGAGCAGTACTTC. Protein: CASSPLRGTRSYEQYF.

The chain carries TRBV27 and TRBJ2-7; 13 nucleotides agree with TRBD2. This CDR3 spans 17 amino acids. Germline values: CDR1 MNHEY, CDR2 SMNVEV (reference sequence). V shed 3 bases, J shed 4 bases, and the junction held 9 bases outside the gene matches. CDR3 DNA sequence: TGTGCCAGCAGTTTGGGGGGGGGACTAGCGGGACTTTACGAGCAGTACTTC. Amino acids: CASSLGGGLAGLYEQYF.

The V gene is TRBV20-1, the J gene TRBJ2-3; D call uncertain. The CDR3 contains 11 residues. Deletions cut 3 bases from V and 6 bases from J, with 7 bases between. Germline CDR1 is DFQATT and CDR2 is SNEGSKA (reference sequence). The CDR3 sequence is CSASGQDTQYF. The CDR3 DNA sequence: TGCAGTGCTAGTGGGCAGGATACGCAGTATTTT.

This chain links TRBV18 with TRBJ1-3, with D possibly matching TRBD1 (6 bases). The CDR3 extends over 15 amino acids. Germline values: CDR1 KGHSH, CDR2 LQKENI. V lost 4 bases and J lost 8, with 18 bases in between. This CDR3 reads CASSLQQGQLHTIYF. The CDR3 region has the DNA TGTGCCAGCTCACTCCAACAAGGACAGTTACACACCATATATTTT.

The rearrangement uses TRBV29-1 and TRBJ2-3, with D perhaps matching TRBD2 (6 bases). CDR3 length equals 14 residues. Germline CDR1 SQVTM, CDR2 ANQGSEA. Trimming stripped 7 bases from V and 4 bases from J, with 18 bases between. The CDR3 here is CSARAGSGSDTQYF. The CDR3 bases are TGCAGCGCCCGGGCCGGAAGCGGGTCAGATACGCAGTATTTT.

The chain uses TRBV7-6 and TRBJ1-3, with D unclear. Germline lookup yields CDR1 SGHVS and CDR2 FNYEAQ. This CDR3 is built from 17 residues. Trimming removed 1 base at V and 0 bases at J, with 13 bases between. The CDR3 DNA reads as TGTGCCAGCAGCTTAGTAGACGGGATAAGCTCTGGAAACACCATATATTTT. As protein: CASSLVDGISSGNTIYF. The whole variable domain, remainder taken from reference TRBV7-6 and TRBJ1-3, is GAGVSQSPRYKVTKRGQDVALRCDPISGHVSLYWYRQALGQGPEFLTYFNYEAQQDKSGLPNDRFSAERPEGSISTLTIQRTEQRDSAMYRCASSLVDGISSGNTIYFGEGSWLTVV.

The CDR3 bases are TGTGCCAGCAGCGCCCAACTAGCGACCCAAGAGACCCAGTACTTC. Translation: CASSAQLATQETQYF. This chain joins TRBV9 and TRBJ2-5; TRBD2 aligns across 7 bases. J was trimmed by 1 base and V by 3 bases; bases with no gene match: 6. Germline CDR1 SGDLS, CDR2 YYNGEE. The CDR3 is 15 residues long.

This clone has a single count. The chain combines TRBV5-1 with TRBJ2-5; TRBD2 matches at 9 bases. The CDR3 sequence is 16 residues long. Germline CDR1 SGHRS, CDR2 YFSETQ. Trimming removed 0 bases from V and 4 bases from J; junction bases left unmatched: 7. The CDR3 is CASSLAGLAMGETQYF. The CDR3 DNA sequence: TGCGCCAGCAGCTTGGCCGGACTAGCGATGGGAGAGACCCAGTACTTC.

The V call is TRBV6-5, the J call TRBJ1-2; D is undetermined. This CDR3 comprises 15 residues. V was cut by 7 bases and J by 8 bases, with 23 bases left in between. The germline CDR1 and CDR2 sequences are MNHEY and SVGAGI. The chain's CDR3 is CASIRTYSREGGYTF. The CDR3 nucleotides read TGTGCCAGCATTCGAACGTACAGCCGGGAGGGCGGCTACACCTTC.

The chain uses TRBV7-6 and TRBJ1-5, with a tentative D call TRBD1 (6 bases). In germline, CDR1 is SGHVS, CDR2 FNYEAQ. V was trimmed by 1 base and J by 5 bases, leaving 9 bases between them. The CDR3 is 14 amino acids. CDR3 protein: CASSLGGRDQPQHF. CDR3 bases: TGTGCCAGCAGCTTAGGGGGGCGCGATCAGCCCCAGCATTTT.

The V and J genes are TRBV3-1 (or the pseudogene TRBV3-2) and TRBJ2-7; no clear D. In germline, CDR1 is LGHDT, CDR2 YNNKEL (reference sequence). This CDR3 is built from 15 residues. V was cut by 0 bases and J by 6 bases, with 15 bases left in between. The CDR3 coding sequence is TGTGCCAGCAGCCAAGATCTAGTCGAACTCTCCGAGCAGTACTTC. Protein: CASSQDLVELSEQYF.

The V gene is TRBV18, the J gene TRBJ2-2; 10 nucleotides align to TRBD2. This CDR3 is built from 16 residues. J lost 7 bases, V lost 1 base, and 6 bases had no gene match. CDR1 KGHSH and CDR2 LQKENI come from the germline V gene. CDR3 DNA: TGTGCCAGCTCACCACGGAGCGGGAGGGCCCTCGGGGAGCTGTTTTTT. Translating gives CASSPRSGRALGELFF.

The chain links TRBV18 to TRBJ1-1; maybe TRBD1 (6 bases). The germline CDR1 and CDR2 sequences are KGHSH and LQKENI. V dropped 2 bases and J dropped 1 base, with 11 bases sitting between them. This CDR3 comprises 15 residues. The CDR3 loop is CASSPTGTTNTEAFF. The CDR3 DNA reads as TGTGCCAGCTCACCAACCGGGACAACGAACACTGAAGCTTTCTTT.

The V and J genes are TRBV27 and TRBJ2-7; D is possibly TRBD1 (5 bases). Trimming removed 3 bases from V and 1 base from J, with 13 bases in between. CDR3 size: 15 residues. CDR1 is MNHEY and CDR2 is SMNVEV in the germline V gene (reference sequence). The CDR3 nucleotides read TGTGCCAGCAGTTTTTTAGGGGTTTCTTCCTACGAGCAGTACTTC. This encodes CASSFLGVSSYEQYF.

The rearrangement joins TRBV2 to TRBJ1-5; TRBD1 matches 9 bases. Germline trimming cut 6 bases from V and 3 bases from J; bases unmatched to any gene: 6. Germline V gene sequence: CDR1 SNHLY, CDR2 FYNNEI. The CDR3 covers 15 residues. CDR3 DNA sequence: TGTGCCAGCAGGATGGGACAGGGAGACAATCAGCCCCAGCATTTT. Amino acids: CASRMGQGDNQPQHF. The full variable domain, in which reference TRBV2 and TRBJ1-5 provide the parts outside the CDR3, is EPEVTQTPSHQVTQMGQEVILRCVPISNHLYFYWYRQILGQKVEFLVSFYNNEISEKSEIFDDQFSVERPDGSNFTLKIRSTKLEDSAMYFCASRMGQGDNQPQHFGDGTRLSIL.

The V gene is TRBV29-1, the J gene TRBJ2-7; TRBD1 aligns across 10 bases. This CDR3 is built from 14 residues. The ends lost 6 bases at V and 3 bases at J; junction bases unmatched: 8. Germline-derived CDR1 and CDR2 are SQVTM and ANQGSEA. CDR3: CSVLNRDRGYEQYF. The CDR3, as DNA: TGCAGCGTGCTAAACCGGGACAGGGGCTACGAGCAGTACTTC.

CDR3 sequence: CASSGGMNGELFF. The CDR3 coding sequence is TGTGCCAGCAGCGGCGGGATGAACGGGGAGCTGTTTTTT. The rearrangement uses TRBV5-4 and TRBJ2-2; D is possibly TRBD2 (6 bases). CDR1 and CDR2 from the germline V gene are SGHNT and YYREEE (reference sequence). The CDR3 consists of 13 residues. Trimming took 4 bases from V and 7 from J, leaving 11 bases between them.

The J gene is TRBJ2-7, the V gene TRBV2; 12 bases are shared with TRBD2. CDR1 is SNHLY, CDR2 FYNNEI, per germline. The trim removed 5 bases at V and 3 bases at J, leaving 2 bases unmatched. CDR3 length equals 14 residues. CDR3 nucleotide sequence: TGTGCCAGCAGTCGGACTAGCGGGAACTACGAGCAGTACTTC. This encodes CASSRTSGNYEQYF.